The rows below give T cell receptor beta chains drawn from one sample of a study of PD-1 blockade in mismatch repair-deficient tumors. Libraries were prepared by immunoSEQ multiplex PCR; TCRdb keeps only in-frame clonotypes and omits some of them. Found here are approximately 51,000 clones, 65% to 85% of them singletons; the top ten hold over 7.5%. Sample: peripheral blood, taken around 19 weeks after starting pembrolizumab. The receptor source for this set is an adult with mismatch repair-deficient cancer. Both conserved end residues are part of each CDR3. The D gene is left open where the match is weak. Clone size is shown for a subset of rows, as once, few, many or a class of expanded clone.

d_gene	v_gene	j_gene	abundance	CDR3nt	CDR3aa
.	TRBV6-5	TRBJ2-7	few	TGTGCCAGCACCCCAATCATGTTAGAGCAGTACTTC	CASTPIMLEQYF
.	TRBV5-4	TRBJ2-7	.	TGTGCCAGCAGCTTAATCGGCAGCTCCTACGAGCAGTACTTC	CASSLIGSSYEQYF
TRBD1	TRBV5-6	TRBJ2-7	.	TGTGCCAGCAGCAAGACAGGGGACTCCTACGAGCAGTACTTC	CASSKTGDSYEQYF
.	TRBV7-9	TRBJ2-7	few	TGTGCCAGCAGCAAAACGACCTACGAGCAGTACTTC	CASSKTTYEQYF
.	TRBV9	TRBJ2-1	.	TGTGCCAGCAGCGTTTCAACGGGAGTACCGTTAAATGAGCAGTTCTTC	CASSVSTGVPLNEQFF
TRBD2	TRBV7-3	TRBJ2-3	.	TGTGCCAGCAGCTTGGGGACTAGTGCAGATACGCAGTATTTT	CASSLGTSADTQYF
.	TRBV30	TRBJ1-5	few	TGTGCCTGGAGTAAGGGTTTATCGGGTCAGCCCCAGCATTTT	CAWSKGLSGQPQHF
TRBD2	TRBV5-1	TRBJ2-1	.	TGCGCCAGCAGCTTGTCGACTAGCGGGAGATACCCCAATGAGCAGTTCTTC	CASSLSTSGRYPNEQFF
.	TRBV5-1	TRBJ1-1	.	TGCGCCAGCAGCTTTTTACAGGGGAACACTGAAGCTTTCTTT	CASSFLQGNTEAFF
.	TRBV6-1	TRBJ2-5	.	TGTGCCAGCAGATCTCGTGGCCAGGAGACCCAGTACTTC	CASRSRGQETQYF
.	TRBV25-1	TRBJ2-5	.	TGTGCCAGCAGCGAGAGGGGAGGGGGGTATAGAGGCCAAGAGACCCAGTACTTC	CASSERGGGYRGQETQYF
.	TRBV11-2	TRBJ2-5	.	TGTGCCAGCAGCGTCAGGACGGGCTACCAAGAGACCCAGTACTTC	CASSVRTGYQETQYF
TRBD1	TRBV5-5	TRBJ2-7	.	TGTGCCAGCAGCTTGGGAGGGGGCGTAACCTACGAGCAGTACTTC	CASSLGGGVTYEQYF
.	TRBV6-6	TRBJ1-1	.	TGTGCCAGCAGTTCCTCGGGCGAGCGGGACACTGAAGCTTTCTTT	CASSSSGERDTEAFF
.	TRBV28	TRBJ1-5	.	TGTGCCAGCACTGGGACACTTAATCAGCCCCAGCATTTT	CASTGTLNQPQHF
TRBD1	TRBV27	TRBJ1-5	.	TGTGCCAGCAGTTCCCGGTCCGCAACAGGGGTCAATCAGCCCCAGCATTTT	CASSSRSATGVNQPQHF
.	TRBV28	TRBJ1-2	.	TGTGCCAGCAGTCCCATGGTGTTGGAGGGAAACACCTTC	CASSPMVLEGNTF
.	TRBV7-2	TRBJ2-3	.	TGTGCCAGCAGCTTAATCGCCCGGGCAGATACGCAGTATTTT	CASSLIARADTQYF
TRBD2	TRBV27	TRBJ2-7	.	TGTGCCAGCAGTTTAAGTAGGACTAGTTTCGAGCAGTACTTC	CASSLSRTSFEQYF
TRBD2	TRBV28	TRBJ2-1	.	TGTGCCAGCAGTTCCCCTGGCGGGAGAAACAATGAGCAGTTCTTC	CASSSPGGRNNEQFF
TRBD2	TRBV6-1	TRBJ2-1	.	TGTGCCAGCAGTGAAGAGACTAGCGGGGTATTTAAAATTTACAATGAGCAGTTCTTC	CASSEETSGVFKIYNEQFF
TRBD2	TRBV19	TRBJ2-3	.	TGTGCCAGTAGTATCATATGGGCTAGCGGGAGCACAGATACGCAGTATTTT	CASSIIWASGSTDTQYF
.	TRBV5-1	TRBJ1-3	.	TGCGCCAGCAGTTACAGGGAGATGTCTGGAAACACCATATATTTT	CASSYREMSGNTIYF
.	TRBV5-1	TRBJ2-7	once	TGCGCCAGCAGCTTGGGTGGAGAAAAATACGAGCAGTACTTC	CASSLGGEKYEQYF
TRBD2	TRBV7-8	TRBJ2-3	.	TGTGCCAGCAGCTTTGCGGGGGGGGGCACAGATACGCAGTATTTT	CASSFAGGGTDTQYF
.	TRBV30	TRBJ2-5	.	TGTGCCTGGAGTTCGGGGGTTCAAGAGACCCAGTACTTC	CAWSSGVQETQYF
.	TRBV9	TRBJ2-7	.	TGTGCCAGCAGCGTAGCTTACGGCTCCTACGAGCAGTACTTC	CASSVAYGSYEQYF
TRBD1	TRBV19	TRBJ1-2	.	TGTGCCAGTAGTAGGGACAGGGAATTACTCCATGGCTACACCTTC	CASSRDRELLHGYTF
.	TRBV19	TRBJ2-3	.	TGTGCCAGTAGTGGTAGTAGCACAGATACGCAGTATTTT	CASSGSSTDTQYF
TRBD2	TRBV11-3	TRBJ2-1	.	TGTGCCAGCAGCTCGGGACTAGCGGGATGGAATGAGCAGTTCTTC	CASSSGLAGWNEQFF
.	TRBV14	TRBJ2-1	.	TGTGCCAGCAGCCATAGGGGTTACTACCATGAGCAGTTCTTC	CASSHRGYYHEQFF
TRBD2	TRBV5-1	TRBJ2-1	.	TGCGCCAGCAGCTTCGGGACTAGCGGTAACAATGAGCAGTTCTTC	CASSFGTSGNNEQFF
.	TRBV30	TRBJ2-1	.	TGTGCCTGGAGTGCCGGGATTAACAACAATGAGCAGTTCTTC	CAWSAGINNNEQFF
.	TRBV6-5	TRBJ2-5	.	TGTGCCAGCTCGAGGGGGGACCAAGAGACCCAGTACTTC	CASSRGDQETQYF
.	TRBV5-4	TRBJ2-3	.	TGTGCCAGCAGCTTGGTGGGACCAGGCACAGATACGCAGTATTTT	CASSLVGPGTDTQYF
.	TRBV7-6	TRBJ2-5	.	TGTGCCAGCAGCTTACTTGTGGAAGAGACCCAGTACTTC	CASSLLVEETQYF
.	TRBV5-4	TRBJ2-1	.	TGTGCCAGCAGCTTGGACGGGCCCTCGGACGATGAGCAGTTCTTC	CASSLDGPSDDEQFF
.	TRBV7-9	TRBJ1-2	.	TGTGCCAGCAGCTCTTCAGAGGACACCTATGGCTACACCTTC	CASSSSEDTYGYTF
TRBD1	TRBV2	TRBJ1-2	.	TGTGCCAGCAGTTTGACAGGGGAACCTCTCTATGGCTACACCTTC	CASSLTGEPLYGYTF